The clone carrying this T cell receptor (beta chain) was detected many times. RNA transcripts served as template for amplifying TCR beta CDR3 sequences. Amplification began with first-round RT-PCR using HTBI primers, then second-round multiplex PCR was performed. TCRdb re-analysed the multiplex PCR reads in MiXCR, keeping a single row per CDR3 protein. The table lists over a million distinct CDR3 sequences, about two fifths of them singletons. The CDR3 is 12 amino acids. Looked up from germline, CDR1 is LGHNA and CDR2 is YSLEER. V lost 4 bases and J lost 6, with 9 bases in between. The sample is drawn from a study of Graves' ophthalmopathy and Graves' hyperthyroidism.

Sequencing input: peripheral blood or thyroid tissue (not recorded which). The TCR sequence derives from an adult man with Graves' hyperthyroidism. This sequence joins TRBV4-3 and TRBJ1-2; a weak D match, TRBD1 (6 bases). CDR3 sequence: CASSLDRNGYTF. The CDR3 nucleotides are TGCGCCAGCAGCCTGGACAGAAATGGCTACACCTTC.